This T cell receptor (beta chain) was recorded in a study of tissue T cells after allogeneic stem cell transplantation. Findings and limits, study-wide: Anatomically similar tissues had similar TCR repertoires within each patient.

Concerning this clone: The antigen is undetermined. Mouse gene names apply. The sequence runs out 1 residue before the end of the CDR3; the remainder is reconstructed from the germline J gene.

Measured with immunoSEQ multiplex PCR; TCRdb has only the in-frame clones, and not every one. Counted here are about 50,000 clones, roughly 73% occurring once; the ten biggest clones make up 0.7%. Deletions cut 1 base from V and 2 bases from J, with 7 bases between. Germline lookup yields CDR1 SNHLY and CDR2 FYNGKV (reference sequence). This CDR3 spans 14 amino acids. This clonotype was obtained from a pool of C57BL/6 mice in good health. The chain is built from TRBV3 and TRBJ2-5; maybe TRBD1 (5 bases). The sample comprised sorted cells pooled from one or two spleens. The sequenced part of the CDR3 DNA is TGTGCCAGCAGCTTAGAAACAGGCCAAGACACCCAGTAC. This codes for CASSLETGQDTQY. The full CDR3 protein is CASSLETGQDTQYF.